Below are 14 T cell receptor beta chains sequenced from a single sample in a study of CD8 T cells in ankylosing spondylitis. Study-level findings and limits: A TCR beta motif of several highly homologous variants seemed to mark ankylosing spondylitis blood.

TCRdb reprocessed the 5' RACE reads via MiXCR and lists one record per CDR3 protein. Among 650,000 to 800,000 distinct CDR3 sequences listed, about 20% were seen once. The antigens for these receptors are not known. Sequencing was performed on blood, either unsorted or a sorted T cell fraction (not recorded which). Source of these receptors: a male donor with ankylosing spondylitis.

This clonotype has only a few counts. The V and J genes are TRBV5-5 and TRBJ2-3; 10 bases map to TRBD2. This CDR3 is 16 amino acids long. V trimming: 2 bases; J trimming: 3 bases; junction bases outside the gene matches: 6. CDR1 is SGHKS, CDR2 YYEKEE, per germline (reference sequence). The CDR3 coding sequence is TGTGCCAGCAGCTTCGTTAGCGGGGGGTCGACAGATACGCAGTATTTT. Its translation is CASSFVSGGSTDTQYF.

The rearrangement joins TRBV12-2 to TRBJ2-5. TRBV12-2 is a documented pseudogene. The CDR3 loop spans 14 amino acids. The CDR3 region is CASRLAAARETQYF. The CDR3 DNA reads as TGTGCAAGTCGCTTAGCGGCAGCACGAGAGACCCAGTACTTC.

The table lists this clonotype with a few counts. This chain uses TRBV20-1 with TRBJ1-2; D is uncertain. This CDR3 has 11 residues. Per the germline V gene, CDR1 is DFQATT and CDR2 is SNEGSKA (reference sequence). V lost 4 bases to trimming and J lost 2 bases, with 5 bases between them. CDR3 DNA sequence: TGCAGTGCTAAGTCCAACTATGGCTACACCTTC. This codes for CSAKSNYGYTF.

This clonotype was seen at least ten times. The CDR3 reads CASSAGQGAVQPQHF. The CDR3 nucleotides read TGTGCCAGCTCAGCCGGACAGGGGGCAGTTCAGCCCCAGCATTTT. This sequence joins TRBV18 and TRBJ1-5, with 11 bases matching TRBD1. CDR1 is KGHSH, CDR2 LQKENI, per germline. With V trimmed by 5 bases and J by 6 bases, 6 bases remained unmatched. This CDR3 has 15 amino acids.

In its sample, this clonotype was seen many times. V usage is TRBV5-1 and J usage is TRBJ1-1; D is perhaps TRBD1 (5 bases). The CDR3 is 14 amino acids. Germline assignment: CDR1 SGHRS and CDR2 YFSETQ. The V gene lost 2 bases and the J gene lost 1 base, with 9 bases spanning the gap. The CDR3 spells CASSFGRANTEAFF. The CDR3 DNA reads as TGCGCCAGCAGCTTCGGCAGGGCGAACACTGAAGCTTTCTTT.

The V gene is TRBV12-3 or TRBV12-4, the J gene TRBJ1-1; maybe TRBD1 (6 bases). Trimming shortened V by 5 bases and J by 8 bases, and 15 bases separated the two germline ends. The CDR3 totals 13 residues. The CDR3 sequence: CASSPRGGMEAFF. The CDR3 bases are TGTGCCAGCAGTCCCAGGGGAGGTATGGAAGCTTTCTTT.

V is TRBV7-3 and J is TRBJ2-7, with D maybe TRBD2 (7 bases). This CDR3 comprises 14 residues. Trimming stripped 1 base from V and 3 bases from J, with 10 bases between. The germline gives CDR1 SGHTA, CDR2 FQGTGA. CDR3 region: CASSLKGGLYEQYF. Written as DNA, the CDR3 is TGTGCCAGCAGCTTAAAGGGGGGGCTCTACGAGCAGTACTTC.

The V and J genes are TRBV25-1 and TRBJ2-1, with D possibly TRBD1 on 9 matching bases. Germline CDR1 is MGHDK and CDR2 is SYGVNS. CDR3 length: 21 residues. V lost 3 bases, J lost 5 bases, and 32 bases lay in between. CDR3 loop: CASSDRTGVIPAGVSHNEQFF. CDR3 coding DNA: TGTGCCAGCAGTGATCGGACAGGGGTGATTCCAGCGGGAGTCAGTCACAATGAGCAGTTCTTC.

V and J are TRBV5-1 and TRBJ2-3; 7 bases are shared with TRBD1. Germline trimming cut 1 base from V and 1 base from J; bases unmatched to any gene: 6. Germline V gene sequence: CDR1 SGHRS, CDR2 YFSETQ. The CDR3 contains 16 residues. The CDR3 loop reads CASSLPYTGGTDTQYF. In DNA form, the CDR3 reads TGCGCCAGCAGCTTGCCCTATACAGGGGGCACAGATACGCAGTATTTT.

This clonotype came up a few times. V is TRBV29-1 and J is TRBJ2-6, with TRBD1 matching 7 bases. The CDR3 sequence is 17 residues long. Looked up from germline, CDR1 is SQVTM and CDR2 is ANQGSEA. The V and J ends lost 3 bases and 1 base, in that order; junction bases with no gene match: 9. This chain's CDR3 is CSVEGDSPFSGANVLTF. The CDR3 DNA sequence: TGCAGCGTTGAGGGGGACAGCCCATTTTCTGGGGCCAACGTCCTGACTTTC.

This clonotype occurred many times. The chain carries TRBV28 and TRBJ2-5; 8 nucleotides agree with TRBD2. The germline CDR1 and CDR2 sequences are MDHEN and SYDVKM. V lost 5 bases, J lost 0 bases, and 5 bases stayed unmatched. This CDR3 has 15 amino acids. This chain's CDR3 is CASSPLAEDQETQYF. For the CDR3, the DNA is TGTGCCAGCAGTCCACTAGCGGAGGACCAAGAGACCCAGTACTTC.

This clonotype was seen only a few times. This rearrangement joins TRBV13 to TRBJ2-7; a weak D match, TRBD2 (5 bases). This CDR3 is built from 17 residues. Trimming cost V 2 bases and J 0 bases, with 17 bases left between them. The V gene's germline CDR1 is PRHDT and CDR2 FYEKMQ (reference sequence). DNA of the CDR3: TGTGCCAGCAGCTTAAGGCGTAGACTAACCAGCTCCTACGAGCAGTACTTC. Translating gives CASSLRRRLTSSYEQYF.

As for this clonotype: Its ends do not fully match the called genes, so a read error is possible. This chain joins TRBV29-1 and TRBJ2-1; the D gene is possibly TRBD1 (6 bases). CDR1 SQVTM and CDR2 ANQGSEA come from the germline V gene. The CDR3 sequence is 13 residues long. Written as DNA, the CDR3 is TGCAGCGTCGAAGGACAGACCTACAATGAGCAGTTCTTC. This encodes CSVEGQTYNEQFF.

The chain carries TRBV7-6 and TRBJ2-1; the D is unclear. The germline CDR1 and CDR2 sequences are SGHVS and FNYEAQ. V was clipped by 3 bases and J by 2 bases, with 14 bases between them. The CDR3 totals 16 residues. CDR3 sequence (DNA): TGTGCCAGCAGCTTGGTAGCACTAATTACCTACAATGAGCAGTTCTTC. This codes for CASSLVALITYNEQFF.